The rows below give T cell receptor beta chains drawn from one sample of a study of cytomegalovirus exposure and HLA in healthy donors. Method: immunoSEQ multiplex PCR; TCRdb's copy keeps in-frame clones and lacks some. The sample holds 190,000 or so clones; 80% to 85% are singletons and the top ten take roughly 2.8%. The sequenced sample consisted of PBMCs. The receptors stem from a woman aged 18-29 years in good health and CMV-seropositive. CDR3s include the opening cysteine and the closing phenylalanine or tryptophan. The D gene is left open where the match is weak. Some rows mark clone size as missing; the rest say once, few, many or name a class of expanded clone.

NA,TRBJ2-1,NA,TRBV4-2,TGTGCCAGCAGCCAAAAAGGGGAGGGGGGGCCAAGCAATGAGCAGTTCTTC,CASSQKGEGGPSNEQFF
NA,TRBJ1-2,NA,TRBV5-1,TGCGCCAGCAGCTTGGAACAGGACTATGGCTACACCTTC,CASSLEQDYGYTF
NA,TRBJ2-7,NA,TRBV10-1,TGCGCCAGGAGTTGGAGGCAAGGTGGCGAGCAGTACTTC,CARSWRQGGEQYF
TRBD2,TRBJ2-5,NA,TRBV2,TGTGCCAGCAGCAGTGCATCCGGGACTAGCTCAGAGACCCAGTACTTC,CASSSASGTSSETQYF
TRBD2,TRBJ2-1,once,TRBV4-1,TGCGCCAGCAGCCCCCTCCGGGGGGGGTCTAGTGAGCAGTTCTTC,CASSPLRGGSSEQFF
NA,TRBJ1-2,NA,TRBV29-1,TGCAGCGCCCTATCAACGGGTGTCTATGGCTACACCTTC,CSALSTGVYGYTF
TRBD1,TRBJ1-1,NA,TRBV19,TGTGCCAGTAGTATAGGAAGGGGGCGCGTGAGCACTGAAGCTTTCTTT,CASSIGRGRVSTEAFF
TRBD1,TRBJ2-5,NA,TRBV12-5,TGTGCTAGTGGTCCACCACAGGGGTGGGAGACCCAGTACTTC,CASGPPQGWETQYF
NA,TRBJ2-7,NA,TRBV27,TGTGCCAGCAGTTTCCGACGGAGTTCCTACGAGCAGTACTTC,CASSFRRSSYEQYF
TRBD1,TRBJ1-2,once,TRBV18,TGTGCCAGCTCACCGCGGGACAGGGGTCCTCTAAGTCCTGGCTACACCTTC,CASSPRDRGPLSPGYTF
TRBD1,TRBJ1-2,NA,TRBV11-2,TGTGCCAGCAGTCAGACAGGGGTCTATGGCTACACCTTC,CASSQTGVYGYTF
NA,TRBJ2-3,NA,TRBV5-4,TGTGCCAGCAGCCGACCAGATGGGCCAGATACGCAGTATTTT,CASSRPDGPDTQYF
TRBD1,TRBJ2-7,many,TRBV7-9,TGTGCCAGCAGCTTAGTGGGACAGACGGGCCCCCTCTCCTACGAGCAGTACTTC,CASSLVGQTGPLSYEQYF
TRBD2,TRBJ2-7,many,TRBV2,TGTGCCAGCAGTAGACTAGCGGGGGGGCGTGAGCAGTACTTC,CASSRLAGGREQYF
NA,TRBJ1-1,NA,TRBV6-1,TGTGCCAGCAGTGAAGATCTGTTGGGGGGTGGCACTGAAGCTTTCTTT,CASSEDLLGGGTEAFF
NA,TRBJ2-2,NA,TRBV4-1,TGCGCCAGCAGCCAAGATCACGGTCCCGGGGAGCTGTTTTTT,CASSQDHGPGELFF
NA,TRBJ1-1,many,TRBV18,TGTGCCAGCTCACCACCTGGGGGGGTCGGGACTGAAGCTTTCTTT,CASSPPGGVGTEAFF
NA,TRBJ2-5,NA,TRBV9,TGTGCCAGCAGCGTAGCACTAGCTGGAGAGACCCAGTACTTC,CASSVALAGETQYF
NA,TRBJ1-1,NA,TRBV2,TGTGCCAGCAGTGATTTGGGGGGTTCTGAAGCTTTCTTT,CASSDLGGSEAFF
TRBD1,TRBJ1-1,NA,TRBV27,TGTGCCAGCAGATGGACAGGGGGCCGTTTGAGCACTGAAGCTTTCTTT,CASRWTGGRLSTEAFF
TRBD1,TRBJ1-2,NA,TRBV10-3,TGTGCCATCCGCGGGACACAGGGGGCCATACTAGCTAACTATGGCTACACCTTC,CAIRGTQGAILANYGYTF
NA,TRBJ1-5,NA,TRBV5-1,TGCGCCAGCAGCTTGGGATCTGGGTGGGGGCCAAATCAGCCCCAGCATTTT,CASSLGSGWGPNQPQHF
NA,TRBJ1-5,NA,TRBV4-3,TGCGCCAGCAGCCAAGGCAGAAATGGCAATCAGCCCCAGCATTTT,CASSQGRNGNQPQHF
NA,TRBJ2-7,once,TRBV7-9,TGTGCCAGCAGCTCATCCCTCATGGGGTTTCAGGGCCCCTACGAGCAGTACTTC,CASSSSLMGFQGPYEQYF
NA,TRBJ1-5,NA,TRBV12-1,TGTGCCAGCAGCCTCTCGTGGCAGGGCAATCAGCCCCAGCATTTT,CASSLSWQGNQPQHF
NA,TRBJ1-2,NA,TRBV9,TGTGCCAGCACTAGAGCAGGGGCTTTGGAGCTCACCTTC,CASTRAGALELTF
NA,TRBJ2-5,once,TRBV7-6,TGTGCCAGCAGCTTAGGATCGGGGGTCCAAGAGACCCAGTACTTC,CASSLGSGVQETQYF
TRBD2,TRBJ2-7,NA,TRBV6-4,TGTGCCAGACCCGGGACTAGCGGTTACGAGCAGTACTTC,CARPGTSGYEQYF
NA,TRBJ1-5,NA,TRBV5-5,TGTGCCAGCAGCTTGATGGGGGCCTTTGGTCAGCCCCAGCATTTT,CASSLMGAFGQPQHF